Listed below are T cell receptor beta chains from one sample, sequenced in a study of OX40 agonist ivuxolimab in advanced cancers. Assay used: immunoSEQ multiplex PCR; TCRdb lists only in-frame clones, some missing. Of 20,000 to 25,000 clones in the sample, roughly 84% were seen once. The sequencing here drew on CD4+ or CD8+ T cells sorted from blood, taken in a trial of the OX40 agonist ivuxolimab. The receptors originated from an adult with an advanced solid tumor such as melanoma, head and neck, liver or kidney cancer. Both conserved end residues are part of each CDR3. The order of the fields is V gene, J gene, CDR3 length, CDR3 protein.

TRBV5-1	TRBJ1-5	15	CASSLGPGVKQPQHF
TRBV5-4	TRBJ2-3	12	CASSLEGDTQYF
TRBV5-4	TRBJ2-2	12	CASSLGSGELFF
TRBV5-6	TRBJ1-2	16	CASSLEAGGASWGYTF
TRBV30	TRBJ2-6	18	CAWEPTRVSPQGANVLTF
TRBV6-4	TRBJ1-5	13	CASSEGPNQPQHF
TRBV19	TRBJ2-1	13	CASSIPSGGSEFF
TRBV27	TRBJ2-7	12	CASSLAGNEQYF
TRBV15	TRBJ1-2	14	CATSREHRPLGYTF
TRBV15	TRBJ1-2	12	CATSRDGNSYTF
TRBV6-1	TRBJ1-5	14	CASSEDRGVQPQHF
TRBV29-1	TRBJ1-1	13	CSVFGLMNTEAFF
TRBV4-2	TRBJ2-3	15	CASSPDSGGTDTQYF
TRBV18	TRBJ2-1	14	CASSPLGSYNEQFF
TRBV20-1	TRBJ1-4	11	CSSSPAEKLFF
TRBV6-5	TRBJ2-7	11	CASSHHYEQYF
TRBV9	TRBJ2-7	14	CASSPRGRDYEQYF
TRBV5-1	TRBJ2-7	14	CASSLTGESYEQYF
TRBV5-1	TRBJ2-2	18	CASSRSGTSGMNTGELFF
TRBV27	TRBJ2-5	13	CASNRGALETQYF
TRBV27	TRBJ1-2	17	CASSLSGTEYTRDGYTF
TRBV7-9	TRBJ2-5	15	CASTLGARVQETQYF
TRBV10-2	TRBJ1-5	15	CASSESDISNQPQHF
TRBV19	TRBJ1-6	15	CASRKQGSYNSPLHF
TRBV27	TRBJ1-1	13	CASSPPGYTEAFF
TRBV28	TRBJ2-7	16	CASSFSWSGVRYEQYF
TRBV10-1	TRBJ2-5	14	CASNETAVQETQYF
TRBV7-2	TRBJ1-1	14	CASSGQGYTGEAFF
TRBV6-5	.	12	CASSQNLYEQYF
TRBV11-3	TRBJ2-3	17	CASSLGGGGASTDTQYF
TRBV6-7	TRBJ2-6	15	CARDMEYSGANVLTF
TRBV14	TRBJ1-1	15	CASSQERFRNTEAFF
TRBV7-2	TRBJ2-6	15	CASSYRGPGANVLTF
TRBV18	TRBJ2-5	13	CASSPLRKETQYF
TRBV9	TRBJ1-4	14	CASSGLGPNEKLFF
TRBV19	TRBJ1-1	13	CASSLGQGFEAFF
TRBV30	TRBJ2-6	13	CAWSTKWDSPSTF
TRBV27	TRBJ1-2	14	CASSPRTGIIGYTF
TRBV12-5	TRBJ2-5	14	CASGLLGGRETQYF
TRBV27	TRBJ2-3	15	CASSLSGVGKATQYF
TRBV28	TRBJ2-6	17	CASSYGGTNSGANVLTF
TRBV9	TRBJ1-3	20	CASSTLAIPGVHDSGNTIYF